This T cell receptor beta chain was sequenced during a study of chemoradiotherapy in HPV16-positive cancers. The ends lost 3 bases at V and 2 bases at J; junction bases unmatched: 4. The CDR3 has 15 residues. The germline gives CDR1 LNHDA, CDR2 SQIVND (reference sequence). Repertoires were generated with immunoSEQ multiplex PCR, while TCRdb's copy carries only in-frame clones and drops some. This table holds 5,000 to 7,500 clones, about 83% found once. The TCR comes from a human donor with HPV-associated anogenital cancer. This specimen consisted of tumor tissue, obtained from a patient who underwent chemoradiotherapy. The chain carries TRBV19 and TRBJ2-1; 7 nucleotides line up with TRBD1. In DNA, the CDR3 is TGTGCCAGTAGTATGGAAGGGGGCGCCTACAATGAGCAGTTCTTC. It encodes CASSMEGGAYNEQFF.